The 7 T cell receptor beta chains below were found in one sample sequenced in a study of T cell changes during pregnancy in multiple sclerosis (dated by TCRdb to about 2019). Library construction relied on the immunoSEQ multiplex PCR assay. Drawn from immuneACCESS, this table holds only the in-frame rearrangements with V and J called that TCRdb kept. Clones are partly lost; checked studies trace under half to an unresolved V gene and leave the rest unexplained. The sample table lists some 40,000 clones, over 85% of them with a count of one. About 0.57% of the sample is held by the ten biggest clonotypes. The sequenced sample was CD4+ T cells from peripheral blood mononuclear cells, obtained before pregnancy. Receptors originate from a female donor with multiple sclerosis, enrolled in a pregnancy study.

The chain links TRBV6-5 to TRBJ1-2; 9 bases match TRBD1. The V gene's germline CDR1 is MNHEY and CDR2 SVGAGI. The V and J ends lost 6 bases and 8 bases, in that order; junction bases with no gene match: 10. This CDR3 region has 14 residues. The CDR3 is CASRQAGTGRGYTF. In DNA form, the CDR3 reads TGTGCCAGCAGGCAGGCCGGGACAGGGAGAGGCTACACCTTC.

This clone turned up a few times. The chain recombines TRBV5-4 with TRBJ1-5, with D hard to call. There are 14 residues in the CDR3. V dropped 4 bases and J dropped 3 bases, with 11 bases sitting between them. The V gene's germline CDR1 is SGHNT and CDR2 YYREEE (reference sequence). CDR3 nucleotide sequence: TGTGCCAGCAGCCCTCAGAGGATCAATCAGCCCCAGCATTTT. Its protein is CASSPQRINQPQHF.

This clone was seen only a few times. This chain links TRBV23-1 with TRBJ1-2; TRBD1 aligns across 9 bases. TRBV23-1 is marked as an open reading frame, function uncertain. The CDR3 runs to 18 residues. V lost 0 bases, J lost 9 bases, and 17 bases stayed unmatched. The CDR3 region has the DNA TGCGCCAGCAGTCAATCGGGACAGGGAAGTCGACTAAATCTCTGCTACACCTTC. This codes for CASSQSGQGSRLNLCYTF.

The CDR3 reads CATSRDLDDEQYF. The CDR3 region has the DNA TGTGCCACCAGCAGAGACCTAGATGACGAGCAGTACTTC. The chain couples TRBV15 to TRBJ2-7; D unclear. CDR1 is LNHNV and CDR2 is YYDKDF in the germline V gene (reference sequence). The germline V and J ends were trimmed by 0 bases and 5 bases, with 8 bases remaining between them. CDR3 length equals 13 residues. The full variable domain, in which reference TRBV15 and TRBJ2-7 provide the parts outside the CDR3, is DAMVIQNPRYQVTQFGKPVTLSCSQTLNHNVMYWYQQKSSQAPKLLFHYYDKDFNNEADTPDNFQSRRPNTSFCFLDIRSPGLGDTAMYLCATSRDLDDEQYFGPGTRLTVT.

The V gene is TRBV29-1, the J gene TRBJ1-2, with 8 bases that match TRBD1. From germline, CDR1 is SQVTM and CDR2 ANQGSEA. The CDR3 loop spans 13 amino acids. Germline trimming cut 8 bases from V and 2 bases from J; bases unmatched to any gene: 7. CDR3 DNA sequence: TGCAGCTCCTCGGACAGGGCAAACTATGGCTACACCTTC. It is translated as CSSSDRANYGYTF.

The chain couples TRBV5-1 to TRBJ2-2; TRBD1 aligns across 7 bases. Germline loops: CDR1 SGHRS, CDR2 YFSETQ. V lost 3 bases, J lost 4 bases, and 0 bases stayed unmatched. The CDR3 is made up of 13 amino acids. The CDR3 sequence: CASSYRGTGELFF. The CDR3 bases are TGCGCCAGCAGCTACAGGGGCACCGGGGAGCTGTTTTTT.

CDR3 in amino acids: CASRVTGPMNTEAFF. CDR3 coding DNA: TGCGCCAGCAGGGTGACAGGACCTATGAACACTGAAGCTTTCTTT. The gene calls are TRBV5-1 and TRBJ1-1, with D possibly matching TRBD1 (6 bases). This CDR3 region has 15 residues. V was clipped by 5 bases and J by 0 bases, with 14 bases between them. Per the germline V gene, CDR1 is SGHRS and CDR2 is YFSETQ.